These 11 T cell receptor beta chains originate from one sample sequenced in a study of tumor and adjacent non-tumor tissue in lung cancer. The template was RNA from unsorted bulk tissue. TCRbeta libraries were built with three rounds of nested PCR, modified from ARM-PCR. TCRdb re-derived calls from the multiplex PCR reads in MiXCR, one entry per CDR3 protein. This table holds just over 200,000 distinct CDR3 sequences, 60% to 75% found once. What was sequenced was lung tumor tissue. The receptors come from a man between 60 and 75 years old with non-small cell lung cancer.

The CDR3 DNA sequence: TGCAGTGCGAGACCCGGGACCATGCCCTACGAGCAGTACTTC. Amino acid sequence: CSARPGTMPYEQYF. The rearrangement uses TRBV20-1 and TRBJ2-7, with D perhaps assigned TRBD1 or TRBD2 (5 bases each). The CDR3 totals 14 residues. The V gene's germline CDR1 is DFQATT and CDR2 SNEGSKA (reference sequence). The V end was cut by 6 bases, the J end by 2 bases, with 17 bases between.

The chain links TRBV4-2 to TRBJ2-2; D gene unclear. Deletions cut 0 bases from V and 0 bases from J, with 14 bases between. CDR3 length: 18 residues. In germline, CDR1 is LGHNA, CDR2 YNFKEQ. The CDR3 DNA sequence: TGTGCCAGCAGCCAAGATGGGATGTTTTACGCGAACACCGGGGAGCTGTTTTTT. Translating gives CASSQDGMFYANTGELFF.

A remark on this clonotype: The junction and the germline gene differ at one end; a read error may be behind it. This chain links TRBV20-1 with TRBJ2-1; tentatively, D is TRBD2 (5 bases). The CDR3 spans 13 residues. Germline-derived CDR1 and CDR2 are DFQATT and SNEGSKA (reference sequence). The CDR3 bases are TGCAGTCCTAGAGATAGCGCGCGTCCCGAGCAGTTCTTC. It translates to CSPRDSARPEQFF.

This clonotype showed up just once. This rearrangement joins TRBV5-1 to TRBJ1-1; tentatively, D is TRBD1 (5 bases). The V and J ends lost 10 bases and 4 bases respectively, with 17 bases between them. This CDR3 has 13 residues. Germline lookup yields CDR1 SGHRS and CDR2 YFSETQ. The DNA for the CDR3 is TGCGCCTGCACCCCTAGGGGAGCCACTGAAGCTTTCTTT. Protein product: CACTPRGATEAFF.

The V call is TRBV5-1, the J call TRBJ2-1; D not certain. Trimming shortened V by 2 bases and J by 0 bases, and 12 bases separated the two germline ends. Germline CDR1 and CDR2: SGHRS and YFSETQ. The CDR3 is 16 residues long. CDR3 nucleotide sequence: TGCGCCAGCAGCTTTAGTCAGGCGAACTCCTACAATGAGCAGTTCTTC. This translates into CASSFSQANSYNEQFF.

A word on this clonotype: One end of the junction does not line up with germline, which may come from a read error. The CDR3 region has the DNA TGTGTCTGGAGTGTCAGGTATGAGCAGTTCTTC. It translates to CVWSVRYEQFF. The V and J genes are TRBV30 and TRBJ2-1; the D is unclear. The CDR3 consists of 11 residues. The V gene's germline CDR1 is GTSNPN and CDR2 SVGIG (reference sequence).

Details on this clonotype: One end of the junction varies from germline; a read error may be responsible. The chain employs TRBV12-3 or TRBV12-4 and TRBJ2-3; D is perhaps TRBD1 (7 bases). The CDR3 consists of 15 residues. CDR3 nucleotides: TGTGCCAGCAGTTCCAGGGGGAGGTTCGCAGATATGCAGTATTTT. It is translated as CASSSRGRFADMQYF.

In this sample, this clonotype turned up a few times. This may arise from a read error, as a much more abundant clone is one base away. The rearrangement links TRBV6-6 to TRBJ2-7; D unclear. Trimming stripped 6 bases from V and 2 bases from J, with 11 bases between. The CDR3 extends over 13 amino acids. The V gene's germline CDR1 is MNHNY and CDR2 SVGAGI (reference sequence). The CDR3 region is CASSIPRAYEQYF. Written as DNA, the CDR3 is TGTGCCAGCAGCATCCCGCGAGCCTACGAGCAGTACTTC.

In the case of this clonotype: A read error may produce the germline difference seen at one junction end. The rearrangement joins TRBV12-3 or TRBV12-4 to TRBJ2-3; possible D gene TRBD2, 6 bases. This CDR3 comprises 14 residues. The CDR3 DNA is TGTGCCAGCAGCGTAACGGGAGCAACAGACACGCAGTATTTT. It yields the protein CASSVTGATDTQYF.

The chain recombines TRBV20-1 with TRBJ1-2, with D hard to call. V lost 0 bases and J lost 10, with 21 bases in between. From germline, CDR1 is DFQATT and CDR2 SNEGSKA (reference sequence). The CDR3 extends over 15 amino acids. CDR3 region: CSARDLVRGGYSYTF. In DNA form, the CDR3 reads TGCAGTGCTAGAGATCTCGTCCGGGGAGGCTATTCCTACACCTTC.

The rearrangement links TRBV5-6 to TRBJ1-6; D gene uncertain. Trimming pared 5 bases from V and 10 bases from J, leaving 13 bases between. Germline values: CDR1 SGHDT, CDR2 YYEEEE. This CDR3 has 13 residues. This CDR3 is CASRSDPGSPLHF. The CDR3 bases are TGTGCCAGCAGATCGGATCCAGGATCACCCCTCCACTTT.